The 8 T cell receptor beta chains presented below share a single source sample, sequenced in a study of blood T cell repertoires in COVID-19 (dated by TCRdb to the early 2020s). The method behind the library was the immunoSEQ multiplex PCR assay. The immuneACCESS repertoire file appears here via TCRdb, limited to in-frame rearrangements. These files lack a portion of the clones; in checked studies, under half of the deficit traces to unresolved V genes, and the cause of the others is not known. Within this sample are roughly 70,000 clones, with approximately 88% of them counted one time only. The top ten clones comprise approximately 20% of the sample. The sequencing sample was made of peripheral blood. The receptor source for this set is an elderly woman with acute or convalescent COVID-19.

The V and J genes are TRBV7-8 and TRBJ1-3; D not certain. Trimming pared 5 bases from V and 1 base from J, leaving 12 bases between. Germline V gives CDR1 SGHVS, CDR2 FQNEAQ. The CDR3 runs to 15 residues. CDR3 residues: CASSPIPGSGNTIYF. The CDR3, as DNA: TGTGCCAGCAGCCCGATCCCCGGGTCTGGAAACACCATATATTTT.

The J gene is TRBJ1-2, the V gene TRBV28, with 7 bases matching TRBD1. The CDR3 runs to 14 residues. Germline V CDR1 and CDR2: MDHEN, SYDVKM. V was pared by 1 base and J by 7 bases, with 6 bases of the junction left unmatched. The CDR3 DNA sequence: TGTGCCAGCAGTTTATCCAAGGGGGCGCGTGGCTACACCTTC. Amino acids: CASSLSKGARGYTF.

V gene TRBV28 combines with J gene TRBJ2-7; 7 bases are shared with TRBD2. This CDR3 is 17 amino acids long. V was pared by 3 bases and J by 4 bases, with 15 bases of the junction left unmatched. Germline V lookup: CDR1 MDHEN, CDR2 SYDVKM. The CDR3 here is CASSLARGSGASYEQYF. DNA of the CDR3: TGTGCCAGCAGTTTGGCCCGGGGGAGCGGGGCATCGTACGAGCAGTACTTC.

This clone turned up a few times. V is TRBV5-1 and J is TRBJ1-1; maybe TRBD1 (6 bases). This CDR3 is 14 amino acids long. The V end was cut by 7 bases, the J end by 3 bases, with 16 bases between. Germline V lookup: CDR1 SGHRS, CDR2 YFSETQ. The DNA for the CDR3 is TGCGCCAGCGGAAGGGGGTTTTCGGACACTGAAGCTTTCTTT. Translation gives CASGRGFSDTEAFF.

CDR3 residues: CASSYTTNQRLTF. The CDR3 bases are TGTGCCAGCAGTTATACAACGAACCAACGTCTGACTTTC. This sequence joins TRBV6-5 and TRBJ2-6; the D is unclear. Germline values: CDR1 MNHEY, CDR2 SVGAGI. V shed 3 bases and J shed 16 bases, with 16 bases lying between them. The CDR3 extends over 13 amino acids.

The CDR3 loop reads CASSLGQVNTGELFF. CDR3 DNA sequence: TGCGCCAGCAGCTTGGGACAGGTGAACACCGGGGAGCTGTTTTTT. The chain joins TRBV5-1 to TRBJ2-2, with a weak D call TRBD1 (6 bases). The germline V gene has CDR1 SGHRS and CDR2 YFSETQ. Trimming shortened V by 0 bases and J by 1 base, and 7 bases separated the two germline ends. The CDR3 has 15 amino acids.

The rearrangement links TRBV28 to TRBJ1-1; D remains ambiguous. The germline V and J ends were trimmed by 4 bases and 5 bases, with 20 bases remaining between them. The CDR3 has 16 amino acids. From germline, CDR1 is MDHEN and CDR2 SYDVKM. The CDR3 region is CASSSSQAFGPTEAFF. The DNA of the CDR3 is TGTGCCAGCAGTTCATCTCAGGCTTTTGGGCCGACTGAAGCTTTCTTT.

This clone appeared once. The J gene is TRBJ1-1, the V gene TRBV28, with 8 bases lining up with TRBD1. Losses at the gene ends were 6 bases for V and 4 bases for J; bases not matched to a gene: 7. This CDR3 region has 14 residues. Germline V gene sequence: CDR1 MDHEN, CDR2 SYDVKM. The CDR3 DNA reads as TGTGCCAGCAGGTACAGGGGGGGGAGCACTGAAGCTTTCTTT. Translated, it gives CASRYRGGSTEAFF.